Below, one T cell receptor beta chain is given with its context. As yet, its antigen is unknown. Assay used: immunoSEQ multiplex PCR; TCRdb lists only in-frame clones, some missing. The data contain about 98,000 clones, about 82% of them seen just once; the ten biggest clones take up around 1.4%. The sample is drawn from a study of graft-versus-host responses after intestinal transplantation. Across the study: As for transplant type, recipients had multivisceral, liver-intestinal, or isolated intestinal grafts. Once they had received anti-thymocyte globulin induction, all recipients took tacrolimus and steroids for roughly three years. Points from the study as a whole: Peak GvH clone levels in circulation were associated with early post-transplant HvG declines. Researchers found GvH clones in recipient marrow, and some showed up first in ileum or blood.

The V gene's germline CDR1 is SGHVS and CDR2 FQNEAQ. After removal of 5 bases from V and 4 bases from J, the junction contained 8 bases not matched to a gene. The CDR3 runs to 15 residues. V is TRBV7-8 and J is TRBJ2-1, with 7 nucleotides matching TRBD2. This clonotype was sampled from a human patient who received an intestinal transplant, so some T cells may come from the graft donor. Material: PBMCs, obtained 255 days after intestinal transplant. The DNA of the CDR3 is TGTGCCAGCAGCCAAAGCGGGGCAAGATACAATGAGCAGTTCTTC. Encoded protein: CASSQSGARYNEQFF. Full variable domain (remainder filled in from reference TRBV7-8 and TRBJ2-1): GAGVSQSPRYKVAKRGQDVALRCDPISGHVSLFWYQQALGQGPEFLTYFQNEAQLDKSGLPSDRFFAERPEGSVSTLKIQRTQQEDSAVYLCASSQSGARYNEQFFGPGTRLTVL.